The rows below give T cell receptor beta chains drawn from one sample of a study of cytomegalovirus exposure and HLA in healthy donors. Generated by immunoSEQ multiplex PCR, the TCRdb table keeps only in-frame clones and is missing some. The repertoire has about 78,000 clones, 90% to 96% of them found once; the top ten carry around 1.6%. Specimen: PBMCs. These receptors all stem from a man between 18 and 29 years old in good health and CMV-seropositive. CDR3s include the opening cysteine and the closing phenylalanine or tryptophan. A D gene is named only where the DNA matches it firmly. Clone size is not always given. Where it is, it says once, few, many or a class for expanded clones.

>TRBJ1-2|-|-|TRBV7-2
CASSFRGVDYGYTF
TGTGCCAGCAGCTTCCGCGGGGTGGACTATGGCTACACCTTC
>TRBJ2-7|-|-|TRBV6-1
CASSPIGTPAYEQYF
TGTGCCAGCAGTCCAATCGGGACTCCTGCCTACGAGCAGTACTTC
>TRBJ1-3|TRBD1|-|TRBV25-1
CASSRRGPSGNTIYF
TGTGCCAGCAGTCGCAGGGGGCCCTCTGGAAACACCATATATTTT
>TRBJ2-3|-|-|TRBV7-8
CASSISSEGDTQYF
TGTGCCAGCAGCATATCTAGCGAGGGAGATACGCAGTATTTT
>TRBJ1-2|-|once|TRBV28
CASFNRANYGYTF
TGTGCCAGCTTCAACAGGGCTAACTATGGCTACACCTTC
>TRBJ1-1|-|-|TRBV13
CASSPWGGVGIAEAFF
TGTGCCAGCAGTCCCTGGGGAGGGGTCGGGATAGCTGAAGCTTTCTTT
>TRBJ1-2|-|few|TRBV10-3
CAITDTGGYTF
TGTGCCATCACCGACACTGGCGGCTACACCTTC
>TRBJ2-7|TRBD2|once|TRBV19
CASSPRGGPSSGRASEQYF
TGTGCCAGTAGTCCGCGAGGAGGGCCGTCTAGCGGGAGGGCGAGTGAGCAGTACTTC
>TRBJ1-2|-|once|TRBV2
CASSEALALYGYTF
TGTGCCAGCAGTGAAGCATTGGCCTTGTATGGCTACACCTTC
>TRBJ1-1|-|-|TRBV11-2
CASSLPQQGTTEAFF
TGTGCCAGCAGCTTACCCCAACAGGGAACTACTGAAGCTTTCTTT
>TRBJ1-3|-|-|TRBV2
CASSEAPFTRGGNTIYF
TGTGCCAGCAGTGAAGCTCCGTTTACCCGCGGTGGAAACACCATATATTTT
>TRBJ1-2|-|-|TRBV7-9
CASSLGEGGAYGYTF
TGTGCCAGCAGCTTAGGGGAAGGGGGAGCCTATGGCTACACCTTC
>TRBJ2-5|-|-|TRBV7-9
CASSDRGLQAETQYF
TGTGCCAGCAGCGATCGAGGGCTCCAGGCAGAGACCCAGTACTTC
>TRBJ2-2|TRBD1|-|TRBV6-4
CASSFPGQVANTGELFF
TGTGCCAGCAGCTTCCCGGGACAGGTCGCGAACACCGGGGAGCTGTTTTTT
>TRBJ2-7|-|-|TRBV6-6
CASSFGQPGVEQYF
TGTGCCAGCAGTTTCGGGCAGCCCGGGGTCGAGCAGTACTTC
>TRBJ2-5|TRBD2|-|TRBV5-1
CASSPGGSGSQETQYF
TGCGCCAGCAGCCCCGGAGGTAGCGGGAGCCAAGAGACCCAGTACTTC
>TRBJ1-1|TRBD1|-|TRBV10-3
CAISKDRDSWTEAFF
TGTGCCATCAGTAAGGACAGGGATTCATGGACTGAAGCTTTCTTT
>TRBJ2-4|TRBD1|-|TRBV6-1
CASSEIGGQNIQYF
TGTGCCAGCAGTGAGATAGGGGGCCAAAACATTCAGTACTTC
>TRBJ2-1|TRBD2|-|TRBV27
CASSNSSGSRNEQFF
TGTGCCAGCAGTAATTCTAGCGGGAGCAGGAATGAGCAGTTCTTC